This is a list of T cell receptor beta chains from one sample in a study of blood T cells in healthy people across ages. MiXCR, applied by TCRdb to the 5' RACE reads, yields one record per CDR3 protein. The sample shows more than 800,000 distinct CDR3 sequences, 35% to 55% of them seen only once. The sequencing sample was made of blood. The receptors shown here come from a woman aged 55-69 years in good health. Both conserved end residues are part of each CDR3. A D gene is named only where the DNA matches it firmly. Some rows mark clone size as missing; the rest say once, few, many or name a class of expanded clone.

v_gene	j_gene	d_gene	abundance	CDR3nt	CDR3aa
TRBV20-1	TRBJ1-1	NA	NA	TGCAGTGCTAGGAGGTCAGCGAACACTGAAGCTTTCTTT	CSARRSANTEAFF
TRBV6-1	TRBJ2-3	TRBD2	NA	TGTGCCAGCAGACACCGGACTAGCGGGAGCGGATCCACAGATACGCAGTATTTT	CASRHRTSGSGSTDTQYF
TRBV4-2	TRBJ2-3	TRBD2	few	TGTGCCAGCAGCCAACAGAGACTAGCGGGTGGGACTAGCACAGATACGCAGTATTTT	CASSQQRLAGGTSTDTQYF
TRBV20-1	TRBJ2-1	NA	NA	TGCAGTGCTAGGGCCTTAAACGGAGCCTACAATGAGCAGTTCTTC	CSARALNGAYNEQFF
TRBV19	TRBJ2-4	TRBD1	NA	TGTGTCAGTAGATCAATACCGGGACAGAAAAACATTCAGTACTTC	CVSRSIPGQKNIQYF
TRBV29-1	TRBJ2-3	NA	few	TGCAGCGTTCCCGGGGGAGGAGGCACAGATACGCAGTATTTT	CSVPGGGGTDTQYF
TRBV9	TRBJ1-1	TRBD1	NA	TGTGCCAGCAGCACCTCAGGGGGAACCACTGAAGCTTTCTTT	CASSTSGGTTEAFF
TRBV7-9	TRBJ2-5	TRBD2	few	TGTGCCAGCAGCTTAGCGCGACAGCGGGAGGAAGAGACCCAGTACTTC	CASSLARQREEETQYF
TRBV6-6	TRBJ2-7	NA	many	TGTGCCAGCAGTTACTCGTCGGGCGAGCAGTACTTC	CASSYSSGEQYF
TRBV11-2	TRBJ1-5	NA	once	TGTGCCAGCAGCCACGAACAGAGTAGCAATCAGCCCCAGCATTTT	CASSHEQSSNQPQHF
TRBV4-1	TRBJ2-1	TRBD2	NA	TGCGCCAGCAGACCCCCAGGGGCTAGCGGGAGCTATGTGCAGTTCTTC	CASRPPGASGSYVQFF
TRBV6-5	TRBJ2-5	TRBD1	NA	TGTGCCAGCACCCACAGGGGCGAGACCCAGTACTTC	CASTHRGETQYF
TRBV6-5	TRBJ2-3	NA	NA	TGTGCCAGCAGCTACGGGGAAGGCACAGATACGCAGTATTTT	CASSYGEGTDTQYF
TRBV20-1	TRBJ2-7	TRBD2	NA	TGCAGTTCCGAAGCGGGATTTTACGAGCAGTACTTC	CSSEAGFYEQYF
TRBV12-3/TRBV12-4	TRBJ2-7	NA	NA	TGTGCCAGCACGAAACGGAGCAGCCCCTACGAGCAGTACTTC	CASTKRSSPYEQYF
TRBV6-5	TRBJ1-5	NA	few	TGTGCCAGCGGGGTTCGGGCTCATAGCAATCAGCCCCAGCATTTT	CASGVRAHSNQPQHF
TRBV7-9	TRBJ2-4	TRBD1	NA	TGTGCCAGCAGTTTAGCCGGGACAGGGGAAAACATTCAGTACTTC	CASSLAGTGENIQYF
TRBV24-1	TRBJ2-2	TRBD2	NA	TGTGCCACCAGTCCCTCCGGACTAGCGGGAATCGACACCGGGGAGCTGTTTTTT	CATSPSGLAGIDTGELFF
TRBV20-1	TRBJ2-3	NA	NA	TGCAGTGCTAGAGGGCGGGAAGCAGTAACAGATACGCAGTATTTT	CSARGREAVTDTQYF
TRBV4-1	TRBJ2-5	TRBD1	NA	TGCGCCAGCAGCCAAGAGGACAGGGCCGGAGAGACCCAGTACTTC	CASSQEDRAGETQYF
TRBV9	TRBJ2-1	TRBD2	few	TGTGCCAGCAGCGTAGCTGGGACTAGAGGTGGTGATGAGCAGTTCTTC	CASSVAGTRGGDEQFF
TRBV11-2	TRBJ2-7	NA	few	TGTGCCAGCAGCTTAGTTGAGCAGACCGGATCCTACGAGCAGTACTTC	CASSLVEQTGSYEQYF
TRBV20-1	TRBJ2-7	TRBD2	NA	TGCAGTGCTATAAGTCCAGCGGGGGACTACGAGCAGTACTTC	CSAISPAGDYEQYF
TRBV3-1	TRBJ2-7	TRBD1	NA	TGTGCCAGCAGCCAGAGTATAACAGGGGATCGGCACGAGCAGTACTTC	CASSQSITGDRHEQYF
TRBV5-1	TRBJ1-1	TRBD1	NA	TGCGCCAGCAGCTTGAATATTGGACAGGGGGCGCCCACTGAAGCTTTCTTT	CASSLNIGQGAPTEAFF
TRBV28	TRBJ2-1	NA	few	TGTGCCAGCAGTCTAGGGACGGAACGCAAGGGGCAGTTCTTC	CASSLGTERKGQFF
TRBV7-6	TRBJ2-5	NA	NA	TGTGCCAGCAGCAAGGAACTCCAGTCGGGGCAGACCCAGTACTTC	CASSKELQSGQTQYF
TRBV20-1	TRBJ2-1	NA	NA	TGCAGTGCTAGAGATTCGGCCCGAGTGGCGGGGGCGAGCTCCTACAATGAGCAGTTCTTC	CSARDSARVAGASSYNEQFF
TRBV5-1	TRBJ2-7	TRBD2	NA	TGCACCAGCAGCTTGGTCCAGCGGGGTTCCTACGAGCAGTACTTC	CTSSLVQRGSYEQYF
TRBV15	TRBJ2-1	NA	NA	TGTGCCACCAGCAGAAAAGGCCAAGGGACTGAGCAGTTCTTC	CATSRKGQGTEQFF
TRBV12-3/TRBV12-4	TRBJ2-1	NA	few	TGTGCCAGCAGTTTAGCCCACTCCGGGGGTCATGAGCAGTTCTTC	CASSLAHSGGHEQFF
TRBV6-6	TRBJ1-2	NA	few	TGTGCCAGCCGCGGCGCACGGCCCGGGAAAGGGAACTATGGCTACACCTTC	CASRGARPGKGNYGYTF
TRBV20-1	TRBJ1-2	TRBD1	NA	TGCAGTGCTAGGAACAGGGGAACTAACTATGGCTACACCTTC	CSARNRGTNYGYTF
TRBV6-5	TRBJ2-5	TRBD2	NA	TGTGCCAGCAGTTACGGGGGGGTTGAGACCCAGTACTTC	CASSYGGVETQYF
TRBV11-3	TRBJ2-1	TRBD2	once	TGTGCCAGCAGCCCGACTAGCGGGACGTATGAGCAGTTCTTC	CASSPTSGTYEQFF
TRBV20-1	TRBJ2-7	TRBD1	NA	TGCAGTGCTACCCGGGACAGGGGGCAGAACGAGCAGTACTTC	CSATRDRGQNEQYF
TRBV5-1	TRBJ2-7	TRBD1	few	TGCGCCAGCAGCCCCCGAACCGGGACAGGGCAAGCCTACGAGCAGTACTTC	CASSPRTGTGQAYEQYF